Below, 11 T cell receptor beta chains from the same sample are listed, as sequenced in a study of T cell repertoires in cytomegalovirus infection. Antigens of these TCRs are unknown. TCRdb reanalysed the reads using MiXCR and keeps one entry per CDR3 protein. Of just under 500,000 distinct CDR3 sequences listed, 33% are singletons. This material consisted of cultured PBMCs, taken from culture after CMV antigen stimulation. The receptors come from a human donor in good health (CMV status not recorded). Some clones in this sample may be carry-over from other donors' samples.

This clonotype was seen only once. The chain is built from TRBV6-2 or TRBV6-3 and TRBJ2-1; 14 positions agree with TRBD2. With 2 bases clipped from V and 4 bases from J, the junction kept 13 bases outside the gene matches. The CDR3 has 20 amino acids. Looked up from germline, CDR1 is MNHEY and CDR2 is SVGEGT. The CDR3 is CASSYTGLAGEVIGYNEQFF. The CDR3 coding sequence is TGTGCCAGCAGTTACACGGGACTAGCGGGAGAAGTGATTGGGTACAATGAGCAGTTCTTC.

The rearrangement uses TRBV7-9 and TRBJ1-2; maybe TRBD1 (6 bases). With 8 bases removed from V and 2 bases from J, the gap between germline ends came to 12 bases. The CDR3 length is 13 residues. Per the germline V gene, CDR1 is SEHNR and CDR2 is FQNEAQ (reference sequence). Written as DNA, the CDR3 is TGTGCCAGCCACAGGGACCTAAACTATGGCTACACCTTC. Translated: CASHRDLNYGYTF.

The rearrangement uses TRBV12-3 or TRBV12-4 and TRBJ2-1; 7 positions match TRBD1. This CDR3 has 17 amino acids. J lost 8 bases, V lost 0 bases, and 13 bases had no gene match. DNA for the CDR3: TGTGCCAGCAGTTTAGCGAACAGGGGCGAATCTTCCGATGAGCAGTTCTTC. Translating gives CASSLANRGESSDEQFF.

CDR3: CATSETGSNQPQHF. Written as DNA, the CDR3 is TGTGCCACCAGTGAGACCGGGAGCAATCAGCCCCAGCATTTT. The chain links TRBV24-1 to TRBJ1-5; no reliable D call. The CDR3 is made up of 14 amino acids. The germline V gene encodes CDR1 KGHDR and CDR2 SFDVKD. V was trimmed by 4 bases and J by 1 base, leaving 7 bases between them.

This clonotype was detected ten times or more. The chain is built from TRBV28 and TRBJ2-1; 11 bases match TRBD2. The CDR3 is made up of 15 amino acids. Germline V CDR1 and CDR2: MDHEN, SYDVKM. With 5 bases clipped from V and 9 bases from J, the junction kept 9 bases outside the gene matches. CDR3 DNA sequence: TGTGCCAGCAGTACTTCTAGCGGGAGGTGGGGTGAGCAGTTCTTC. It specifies CASSTSSGRWGEQFF.

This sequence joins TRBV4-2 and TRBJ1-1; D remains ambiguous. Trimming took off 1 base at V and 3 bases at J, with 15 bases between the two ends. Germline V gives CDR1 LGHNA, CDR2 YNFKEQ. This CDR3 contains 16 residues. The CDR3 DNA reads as TGTGCCAGCAGCCAAGGCTTCGAAGGGTGGGACACTGAAGCTTTCTTT. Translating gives CASSQGFEGWDTEAFF.

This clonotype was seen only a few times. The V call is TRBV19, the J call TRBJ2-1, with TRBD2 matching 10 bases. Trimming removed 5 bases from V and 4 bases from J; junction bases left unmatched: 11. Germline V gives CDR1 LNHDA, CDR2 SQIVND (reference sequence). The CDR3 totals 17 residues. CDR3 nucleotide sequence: TGTGCCAGTAGTCCAGCCCCGGGACTAGCGCATTACAATGAGCAGTTCTTC. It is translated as CASSPAPGLAHYNEQFF.

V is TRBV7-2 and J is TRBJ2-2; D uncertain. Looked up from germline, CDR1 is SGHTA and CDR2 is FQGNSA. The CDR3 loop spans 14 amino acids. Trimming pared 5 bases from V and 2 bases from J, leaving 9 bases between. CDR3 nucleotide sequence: TGTGCCAGCAGCCCCCACTATAACACCGGGGAGCTGTTTTTT. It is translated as CASSPHYNTGELFF.

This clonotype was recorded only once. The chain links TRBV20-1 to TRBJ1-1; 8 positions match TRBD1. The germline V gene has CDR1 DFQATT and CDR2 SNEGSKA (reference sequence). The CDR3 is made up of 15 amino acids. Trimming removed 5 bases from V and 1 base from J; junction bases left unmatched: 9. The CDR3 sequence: CSAVRGRAGNTEAFF. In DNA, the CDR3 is TGCAGTGCTGTCAGGGGGCGCGCCGGGAACACTGAAGCTTTCTTT.

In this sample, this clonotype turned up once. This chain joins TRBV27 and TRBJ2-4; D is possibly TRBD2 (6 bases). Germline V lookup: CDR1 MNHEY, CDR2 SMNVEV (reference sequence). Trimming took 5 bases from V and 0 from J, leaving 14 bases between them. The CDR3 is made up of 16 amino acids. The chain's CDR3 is CASSPGTPLAKNIQYF. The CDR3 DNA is TGTGCCAGCAGTCCTGGGACTCCACTAGCCAAAAACATTCAGTACTTC.

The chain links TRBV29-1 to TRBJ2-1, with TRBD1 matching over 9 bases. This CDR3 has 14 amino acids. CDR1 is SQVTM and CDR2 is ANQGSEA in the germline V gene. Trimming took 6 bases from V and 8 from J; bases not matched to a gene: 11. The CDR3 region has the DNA TGCAGCGTCTATCCGGGACAGGGACTTCATGAGCAGTTCTTC. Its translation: CSVYPGQGLHEQFF.